The text below deals with one TCR beta chain. Germline lookup yields CDR1 MGHRA and CDR2 YSYEKL. V was cut by 0 bases and J by 3 bases, with 6 bases left in between. CDR3 length: 13 amino acids. This record comes from a study of blood T cell repertoires in COVID-19. Study details: Italy, Spain and the United States were the sources of the convalescent and acute COVID-19 samples.

TCRdb keeps only in-frame clones here, not all; method: immunoSEQ multiplex PCR. The sample carries approximately 350,000 clones, 75% to 90% recorded once. This chain uses TRBV4-1 with TRBJ2-7; D gene unclear. Sequenced sample: peripheral blood. The sequence derives from a woman aged 60-75 years with COVID-19, enrolled during active disease. The CDR3 nucleotides read TGCGCCAGCAGCCAAGATCCCGTCTACGAGCAGTACTTC. Protein: CASSQDPVYEQYF.